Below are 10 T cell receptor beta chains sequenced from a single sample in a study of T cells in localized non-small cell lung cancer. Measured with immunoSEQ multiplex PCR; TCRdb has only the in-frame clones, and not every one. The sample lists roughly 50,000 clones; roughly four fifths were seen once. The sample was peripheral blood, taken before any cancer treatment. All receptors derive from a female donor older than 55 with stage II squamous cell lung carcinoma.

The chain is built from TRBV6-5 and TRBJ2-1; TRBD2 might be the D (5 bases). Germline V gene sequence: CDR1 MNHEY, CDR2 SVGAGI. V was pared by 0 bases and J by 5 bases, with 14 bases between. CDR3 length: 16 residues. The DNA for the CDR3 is TGTGCCAGCAGTTACTCCCCGGGGTCGGGCAACAATGAGCAGTTCTTC. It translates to CASSYSPGSGNNEQFF.

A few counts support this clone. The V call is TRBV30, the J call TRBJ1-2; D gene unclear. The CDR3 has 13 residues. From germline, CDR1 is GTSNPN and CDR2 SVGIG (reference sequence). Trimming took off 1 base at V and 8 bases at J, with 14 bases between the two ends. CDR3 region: CAWSASMGLGYTF. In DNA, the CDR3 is TGTGCCTGGAGTGCCTCAATGGGCCTCGGCTACACCTTC.

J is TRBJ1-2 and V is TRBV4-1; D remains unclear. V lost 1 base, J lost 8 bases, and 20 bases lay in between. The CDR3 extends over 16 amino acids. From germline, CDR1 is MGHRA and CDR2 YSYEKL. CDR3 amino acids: CASSQAATALERGYTF. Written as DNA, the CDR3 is TGCGCCAGCAGCCAAGCGGCGACGGCCCTCGAAAGAGGCTACACCTTC.

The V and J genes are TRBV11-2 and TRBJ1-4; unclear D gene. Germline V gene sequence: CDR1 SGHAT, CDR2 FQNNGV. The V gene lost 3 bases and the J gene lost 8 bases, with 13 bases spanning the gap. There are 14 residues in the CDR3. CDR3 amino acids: CASSFTGGEEKLFF. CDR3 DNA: TGTGCCAGCAGCTTTACGGGCGGGGAGGAAAAACTGTTTTTT.

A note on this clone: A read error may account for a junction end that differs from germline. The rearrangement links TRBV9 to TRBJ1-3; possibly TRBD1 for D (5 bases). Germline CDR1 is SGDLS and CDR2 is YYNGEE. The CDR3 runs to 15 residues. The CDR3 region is CVSNRGVSSGNTIYF. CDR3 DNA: TGTGTCAGCAACCGGGGGGTAAGCTCTGGAAACACCATATATTTT.

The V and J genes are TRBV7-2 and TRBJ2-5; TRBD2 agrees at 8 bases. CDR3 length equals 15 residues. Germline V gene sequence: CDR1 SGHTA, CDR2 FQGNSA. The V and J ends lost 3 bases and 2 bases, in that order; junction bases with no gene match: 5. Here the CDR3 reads CASSFPGGGQETQYF. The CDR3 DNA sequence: TGTGCCAGCAGCTTCCCCGGCGGGGGGCAAGAGACCCAGTACTTC.

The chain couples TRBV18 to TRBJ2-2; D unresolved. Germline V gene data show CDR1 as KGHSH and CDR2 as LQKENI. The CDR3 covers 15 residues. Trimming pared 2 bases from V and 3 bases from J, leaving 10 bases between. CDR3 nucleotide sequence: TGTGCCAGCTCACCAGGCCAGGTATACACCGGGGAGCTGTTTTTT. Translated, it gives CASSPGQVYTGELFF.

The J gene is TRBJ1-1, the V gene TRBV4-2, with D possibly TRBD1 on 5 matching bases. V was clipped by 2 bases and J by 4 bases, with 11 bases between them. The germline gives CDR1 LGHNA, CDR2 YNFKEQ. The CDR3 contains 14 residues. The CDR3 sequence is CASSQQGRGTEAFF. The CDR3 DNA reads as TGTGCCAGCAGCCAACAGGGCCGAGGCACTGAAGCTTTCTTT.

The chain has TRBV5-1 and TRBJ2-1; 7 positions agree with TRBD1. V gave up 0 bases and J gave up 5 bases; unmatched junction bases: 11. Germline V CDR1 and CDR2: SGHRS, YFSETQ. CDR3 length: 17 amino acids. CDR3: CASSLAPQGIGHNEQFF. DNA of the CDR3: TGCGCCAGCAGCTTGGCCCCACAGGGGATTGGTCACAATGAGCAGTTCTTC. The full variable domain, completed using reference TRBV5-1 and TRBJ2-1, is KAGVTQTPRYLIKTRGQQVTLSCSPISGHRSVSWYQQTPGQGLQFLFEYFSETQRNKGNFPGRFSGRQFSNSRSEMNVSTLELGDSALYLCASSLAPQGIGHNEQFFGPGTRLTVL.

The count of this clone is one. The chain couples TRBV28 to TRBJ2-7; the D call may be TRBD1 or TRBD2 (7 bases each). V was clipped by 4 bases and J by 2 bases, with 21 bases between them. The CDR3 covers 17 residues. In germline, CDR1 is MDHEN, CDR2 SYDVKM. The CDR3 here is CASSSAGGGGRPYEQYF. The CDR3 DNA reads TGTGCCAGCAGTTCAGCAGGGGGAGGGGGGCGCCCCTACGAGCAGTACTTC. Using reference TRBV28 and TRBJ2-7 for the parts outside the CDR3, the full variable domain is DVKVTQSSRYLVKRTGEKVFLECVQDMDHENMFWYRQDPGLGLRLIYFSYDVKMKEKGDIPEGYSVSREKKERFSLILESASTNQTSMYLCASSSAGGGGRPYEQYFGPGTRLTVT.